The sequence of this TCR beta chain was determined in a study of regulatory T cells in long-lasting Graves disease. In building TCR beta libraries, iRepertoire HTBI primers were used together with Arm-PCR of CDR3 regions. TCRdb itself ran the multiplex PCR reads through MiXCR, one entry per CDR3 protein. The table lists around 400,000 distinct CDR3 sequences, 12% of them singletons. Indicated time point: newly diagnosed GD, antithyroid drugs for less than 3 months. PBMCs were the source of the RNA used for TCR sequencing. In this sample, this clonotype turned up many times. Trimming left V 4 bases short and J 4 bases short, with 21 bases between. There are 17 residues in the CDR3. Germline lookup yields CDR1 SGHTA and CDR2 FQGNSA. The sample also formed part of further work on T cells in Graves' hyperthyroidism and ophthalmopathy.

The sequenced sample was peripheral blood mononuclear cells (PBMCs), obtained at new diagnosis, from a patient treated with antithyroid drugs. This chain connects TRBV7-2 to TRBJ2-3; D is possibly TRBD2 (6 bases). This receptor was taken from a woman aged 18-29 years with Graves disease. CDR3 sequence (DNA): TGTGCCAGCAGCTCAACCCTTAGAGGCCCGGGGGCAGATACGCAGTATTTT. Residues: CASSSTLRGPGADTQYF.